This TCR beta chain derives from a study of T cells in narcolepsy. In the study overall: Healthy controls were enrolled alongside patients with narcolepsy type 1 or type 2.

As to this clone: Its antigen is not identified.

Libraries were prepared by immunoSEQ multiplex PCR; TCRdb keeps only in-frame clonotypes and omits some of them. This table holds about 25,000 clones, almost 85% found once. General observations from the study: Blood of same and different patients, but not healthy controls, reportedly held recurring autoreactive clonotypes. Autoreactive HCRT-specific and TRIB2-specific clonotypes were marked in same-patient CSF-versus-blood CD4+ comparisons.

This receptor was obtained from a human donor with narcolepsy. Specimen: CD45RA- memory CD4+ T cells from PBMCs.

The CDR3: CATCYGYTF. CDR3 in DNA: TGTGCCACGTGCTATGGCTACACCTTC. The rearrangement joins TRBV21-1 to TRBJ1-2. TRBV21-1 represents a pseudogene. The CDR3 is 9 residues long.